This is a list of T cell receptor beta chains from one sample in a study of blood T cell repertoires in COVID-19. This table comes from immunoSEQ multiplex PCR, and its TCRdb copy is limited to in-frame clones, with some not included. The table has just over 350,000 clones, around 88% seen once. The sequencing input was peripheral blood. Source of these receptors: a woman in her sixties or seventies with COVID-19, enrolled during active disease. Each CDR3 is given with its conserved first and last residue. Fields, in order: CDR3 length, V gene, J gene, D gene, clone size, CDR3 protein, CDR3 DNA. D genes are given only for firm matches. Clone size appears in some rows only: once, few, many, or a class for an expanded clone.

CDR3 length: 14; V gene: TRBV5-1; J gene: TRBJ1-1; D gene: -; clone size: -; CDR3 protein: CASSSDGQNTEAFF; CDR3 DNA: TGCGCCAGCAGCTCTGATGGGCAGAACACTGAAGCTTTCTTT
CDR3 length: 14; V gene: TRBV6-5; J gene: TRBJ1-5; D gene: -; clone size: -; CDR3 protein: CASSFWGPNQPQHF; CDR3 DNA: TGTGCCAGCAGTTTTTGGGGGCCCAATCAGCCCCAGCATTTT
CDR3 length: 12; V gene: TRBV3-1/TRBV3-2; J gene: TRBJ2-1; D gene: -; clone size: -; CDR3 protein: CASSQDLNEQFF; CDR3 DNA: TGTGCCAGCAGCCAAGATTTAAATGAGCAGTTCTTC
CDR3 length: 14; V gene: TRBV7-7; J gene: TRBJ2-3; D gene: -; clone size: -; CDR3 protein: CASSPSSPTDTQYF; CDR3 DNA: TGTGCCAGCAGCCCTAGTAGTCCCACAGATACGCAGTATTTT
CDR3 length: 15; V gene: TRBV4-1; J gene: TRBJ1-1; D gene: -; clone size: -; CDR3 protein: CASSQPGAGGTEAFF; CDR3 DNA: TGCGCCAGCAGCCAGCCCGGCGCGGGGGGCACTGAAGCTTTCTTT
CDR3 length: 14; V gene: TRBV4-2; J gene: TRBJ2-3; D gene: -; clone size: -; CDR3 protein: CASSQLEGGDTQYF; CDR3 DNA: TGTGCCAGCAGCCAATTAGAGGGTGGAGATACGCAGTATTTT
CDR3 length: 13; V gene: TRBV30; J gene: TRBJ1-5; D gene: -; clone size: -; CDR3 protein: CAWSAASNQPQHF; CDR3 DNA: TGTGCCTGGAGTGCCGCGAGCAATCAGCCCCAGCATTTT
CDR3 length: 13; V gene: TRBV5-4; J gene: TRBJ1-2; D gene: -; clone size: -; CDR3 protein: CATQGRVDYGYTF; CDR3 DNA: TGTGCCACCCAAGGGAGGGTGGACTATGGCTACACCTTC
CDR3 length: 13; V gene: TRBV3-1/TRBV3-2; J gene: TRBJ1-2; D gene: TRBD1; clone size: -; CDR3 protein: CASSYGTGNGYTF; CDR3 DNA: TGTGCCAGCAGCTACGGGACAGGGAATGGCTACACCTTC
CDR3 length: 14; V gene: TRBV19; J gene: TRBJ2-1; D gene: -; clone size: -; CDR3 protein: CASSTTGIQGEQFF; CDR3 DNA: TGTGCCAGTAGTACTACAGGGATCCAGGGTGAGCAGTTCTTC
CDR3 length: 16; V gene: TRBV21-1; J gene: TRBJ1-5; D gene: -; clone size: -; CDR3 protein: CASSNLTGGLNQPQHF; CDR3 DNA: TGTGCCAGCAGCAACTTGACAGGGGGTTTAAATCAGCCCCAGCATTTT
CDR3 length: 11; V gene: TRBV29-1; J gene: TRBJ2-7; D gene: -; clone size: few; CDR3 protein: CSVAADYEQYF; CDR3 DNA: TGCAGCGTTGCTGCAGACTACGAGCAGTACTTC
CDR3 length: 13; V gene: TRBV30; J gene: TRBJ1-3; D gene: -; clone size: once; CDR3 protein: CAWADSSGNTIYF; CDR3 DNA: TGTGCCTGGGCGGACAGCTCTGGAAACACCATATATTTT
CDR3 length: 17; V gene: TRBV6-2/TRBV6-3; J gene: TRBJ1-6; D gene: TRBD1; clone size: once; CDR3 protein: CASSYSVVTGGVSPLHF; CDR3 DNA: TGTGCCAGCAGTTACTCCGTCGTGACAGGGGGTGTTTCACCCCTCCACTTT
CDR3 length: 14; V gene: TRBV3-1/TRBV3-2; J gene: TRBJ2-7; D gene: -; clone size: -; CDR3 protein: CASSQEPRSYEQYF; CDR3 DNA: TGTGCCAGCAGCCAAGAACCCAGGTCCTACGAGCAGTACTTC
CDR3 length: 16; V gene: TRBV7-3; J gene: TRBJ2-5; D gene: TRBD1; clone size: -; CDR3 protein: CASSLMGQGYQETQYF; CDR3 DNA: TGTGCCAGCAGCTTAATGGGACAGGGGTACCAAGAGACCCAGTACTTC
CDR3 length: 14; V gene: TRBV6-6; J gene: TRBJ2-5; D gene: TRBD1; clone size: few; CDR3 protein: CASSSLGGKETQYF; CDR3 DNA: TGTGCCAGCAGTTCTTTAGGGGGCAAGGAGACCCAGTACTTC
CDR3 length: 16; V gene: TRBV6-1; J gene: TRBJ1-1; D gene: -; clone size: -; CDR3 protein: CASSEAREVFYTEAFF; CDR3 DNA: TGTGCCAGCAGTGAAGCCAGGGAGGTTTTCTACACTGAAGCTTTCTTT
CDR3 length: 18; V gene: TRBV27; J gene: TRBJ2-5; D gene: TRBD2; clone size: -; CDR3 protein: CASSLSPPGSGGIETQYF; CDR3 DNA: TGTGCCAGCAGTTTATCGCCGCCGGGGAGCGGGGGGATCGAGACCCAGTACTTC
CDR3 length: 15; V gene: TRBV19; J gene: TRBJ1-2; D gene: TRBD1; clone size: -; CDR3 protein: CASSTGTGANYGYTF; CDR3 DNA: TGTGCCAGTAGTACGGGGACAGGGGCTAACTATGGCTACACCTTC
CDR3 length: 13; V gene: TRBV12-3/TRBV12-4; J gene: TRBJ1-5; D gene: -; clone size: once; CDR3 protein: CASRGGAGQPQHF; CDR3 DNA: TGTGCCAGCCGTGGAGGGGCCGGTCAGCCCCAGCATTTT
CDR3 length: 16; V gene: TRBV6-2/TRBV6-3; J gene: TRBJ2-3; D gene: TRBD2; clone size: once; CDR3 protein: CASSPARLAGGDTQYF; CDR3 DNA: TGTGCCAGCAGCCCAGCCCGACTAGCGGGCGGGGATACGCAGTATTTT
CDR3 length: 15; V gene: TRBV27; J gene: TRBJ1-2; D gene: -; clone size: -; CDR3 protein: CASSLYQGHRYGYTF; CDR3 DNA: TGTGCCAGCAGTTTATACCAGGGACATCGATATGGCTACACCTTC
CDR3 length: 14; V gene: TRBV9; J gene: TRBJ1-6; D gene: TRBD1; clone size: -; CDR3 protein: CASSVATGGSPLHF; CDR3 DNA: TGTGCCAGCAGCGTAGCGACAGGGGGATCACCCCTCCACTTT
CDR3 length: 14; V gene: TRBV5-1; J gene: TRBJ2-2; D gene: -; clone size: -; CDR3 protein: CASILLPNTGELFF; CDR3 DNA: TGCGCCAGCATTCTGCTACCGAACACCGGGGAGCTGTTTTTT
CDR3 length: 15; V gene: TRBV5-1; J gene: TRBJ2-2; D gene: TRBD2; clone size: -; CDR3 protein: CASSLGGGNTGELFF; CDR3 DNA: TGCGCCAGCAGCTTGGGCGGGGGAAACACCGGGGAGCTGTTTTTT
CDR3 length: 17; V gene: TRBV25-1; J gene: TRBJ1-4; D gene: TRBD1; clone size: once; CDR3 protein: CASSEMDRGLSNEKLFF; CDR3 DNA: TGTGCCAGCAGTGAAATGGACAGGGGGCTATCTAATGAAAAACTGTTTTTT
CDR3 length: 14; V gene: TRBV9; J gene: TRBJ2-7; D gene: -; clone size: -; CDR3 protein: CASSVAANTREQYF; CDR3 DNA: TGTGCCAGCAGCGTAGCTGCAAATACTCGCGAGCAGTACTTC
CDR3 length: 15; V gene: TRBV7-2; J gene: TRBJ1-3; D gene: -; clone size: -; CDR3 protein: CASTQGSISGNTIYF; CDR3 DNA: TGTGCCAGCACCCAAGGGAGCATATCTGGAAACACCATATATTTT
CDR3 length: 15; V gene: TRBV4-1; J gene: TRBJ2-1; D gene: -; clone size: few; CDR3 protein: CASSQEELLGSEQFF; CDR3 DNA: TGCGCCAGCAGCCAAGAGGAGCTGCTAGGCAGTGAGCAGTTCTTC
CDR3 length: 18; V gene: TRBV6-2/TRBV6-3; J gene: TRBJ1-6; D gene: -; clone size: -; CDR3 protein: CASSHSGPREAYNSPLHF; CDR3 DNA: TGTGCCAGCAGTCACTCAGGACCTCGGGAAGCCTATAATTCACCCCTCCACTTT
CDR3 length: 13; V gene: TRBV10-1; J gene: TRBJ2-7; D gene: TRBD1; clone size: -; CDR3 protein: CASTRDRAGEQYF; CDR3 DNA: TGCGCCAGCACCCGGGACAGGGCAGGGGAGCAGTACTTC
CDR3 length: 16; V gene: TRBV9; J gene: TRBJ1-1; D gene: TRBD1; clone size: -; CDR3 protein: CASSARQGGMNTEAFF; CDR3 DNA: TGTGCCAGCAGCGCTAGACAGGGGGGCATGAACACTGAAGCTTTCTTT
CDR3 length: 16; V gene: TRBV15; J gene: TRBJ2-3; D gene: TRBD2; clone size: -; CDR3 protein: CATSNSGTSGGNTQYF; CDR3 DNA: TGTGCCACCAGCAACTCCGGGACTAGCGGGGGAAATACGCAGTATTTT
CDR3 length: 13; V gene: TRBV3-1/TRBV3-2; J gene: TRBJ1-2; D gene: -; clone size: -; CDR3 protein: CASSLQQGNGYTF; CDR3 DNA: TGTGCCAGCAGCCTTCAACAGGGAAATGGCTACACCTTC
CDR3 length: 15; V gene: TRBV6-5; J gene: TRBJ1-2; D gene: TRBD1; clone size: -; CDR3 protein: CASSYRPTGGYGYTF; CDR3 DNA: TGTGCCAGCAGTTACCGCCCGACAGGGGGCTATGGCTACACCTTC
CDR3 length: 12; V gene: TRBV2; J gene: TRBJ1-1; D gene: TRBD1; clone size: -; CDR3 protein: CASRTGGTEAFF; CDR3 DNA: TGTGCCAGCAGGACAGGGGGGACTGAAGCTTTCTTT
CDR3 length: 16; V gene: TRBV6-5; J gene: TRBJ1-3; D gene: TRBD1; clone size: -; CDR3 protein: CASSYSRTGWGNTIYF; CDR3 DNA: TGTGCCAGCAGTTACTCACGGACAGGGTGGGGAAACACCATATATTTT
CDR3 length: 15; V gene: TRBV30; J gene: TRBJ2-3; D gene: -; clone size: -; CDR3 protein: CAWSVKKRGTDTQYF; CDR3 DNA: TGTGCCTGGAGTGTCAAGAAGAGAGGCACAGATACGCAGTATTTT
CDR3 length: 13; V gene: TRBV5-4; J gene: TRBJ1-2; D gene: -; clone size: once; CDR3 protein: CASSLEDGGGYTF; CDR3 DNA: TGTGCCAGCAGCTTGGAGGACGGGGGGGGCTACACCTTC
CDR3 length: 15; V gene: TRBV6-5; J gene: TRBJ1-1; D gene: -; clone size: few; CDR3 protein: CASRIFGGVNTEAFF; CDR3 DNA: TGTGCCAGCAGAATATTCGGAGGGGTGAACACTGAAGCTTTCTTT
CDR3 length: 14; V gene: TRBV9; J gene: TRBJ1-2; D gene: -; clone size: -; CDR3 protein: CASTVPGAAYGYTF; CDR3 DNA: TGTGCCAGCACCGTCCCTGGGGCAGCTTATGGCTACACCTTC
CDR3 length: 11; V gene: TRBV20-1; J gene: TRBJ1-2; D gene: -; clone size: -; CDR3 protein: CSASTQYGYTF; CDR3 DNA: TGCAGTGCTTCAACACAGTATGGCTACACCTTC
CDR3 length: 15; V gene: TRBV4-3; J gene: TRBJ1-4; D gene: -; clone size: -; CDR3 protein: CASSQDDSRYEKLFF; CDR3 DNA: TGCGCCAGCAGCCAAGATGACAGCAGATACGAAAAACTGTTTTTT
CDR3 length: 15; V gene: TRBV19; J gene: TRBJ1-1; D gene: -; clone size: -; CDR3 protein: CASTPYTGETPEAFF; CDR3 DNA: TGTGCCAGTACCCCATATACGGGGGAGACCCCTGAAGCTTTCTTT
CDR3 length: 17; V gene: TRBV2; J gene: TRBJ1-5; D gene: -; clone size: -; CDR3 protein: CASSERKGLLSNQPQHF; CDR3 DNA: TGTGCCAGCAGTGAAAGGAAGGGACTCCTCAGCAATCAGCCCCAGCATTTT
CDR3 length: 12; V gene: TRBV6-6; J gene: TRBJ1-3; D gene: -; clone size: -; CDR3 protein: CATSRGGNTIYF; CDR3 DNA: TGTGCCACATCCAGGGGTGGAAACACCATATATTTT
CDR3 length: 11; V gene: TRBV18; J gene: TRBJ1-3; D gene: -; clone size: -; CDR3 protein: CASSEGNTIYF; CDR3 DNA: TGTGCCAGCTCAGAGGGAAACACCATATATTTT
CDR3 length: 15; V gene: TRBV6-5; J gene: TRBJ2-5; D gene: -; clone size: -; CDR3 protein: CASMLSRTVQETQYF; CDR3 DNA: TGTGCCAGCATGCTATCCCGGACAGTCCAAGAGACCCAGTACTTC
CDR3 length: 11; V gene: TRBV29-1; J gene: TRBJ2-5; D gene: -; clone size: -; CDR3 protein: CSVGQGETQYF; CDR3 DNA: TGCAGCGTTGGCCAGGGAGAGACCCAGTACTTC
CDR3 length: 13; V gene: TRBV10-2; J gene: TRBJ2-2; D gene: -; clone size: -; CDR3 protein: CASAPGPGGELFF; CDR3 DNA: TGCGCCAGCGCGCCGGGTCCGGGGGGGGAGCTGTTTTTT
CDR3 length: 13; V gene: TRBV27; J gene: TRBJ1-1; D gene: TRBD1; clone size: -; CDR3 protein: CASSRRDRRATFF; CDR3 DNA: TGTGCCAGCAGTCGACGGGACAGGCGGGCGACTTTCTTT